This is a list of T cell receptor beta chains from one sample in a study of blood T cell repertoires in COVID-19. The assay was immunoSEQ multiplex PCR, and TCRdb's table has in-frame clones only and misses some. The sample lists about 200,000 clones; 70% to 90% were seen once. Sequencing was carried out using peripheral blood. These receptors all stem from a woman in her fifties or sixties with acute or convalescent COVID-19. CDR3s include the opening cysteine and the closing phenylalanine or tryptophan.

V	J	CDR3
TRBV6-4	TRBJ2-5	CASSEPRDSQETQYF
TRBV5-1	TRBJ2-1	CASSLSTGGYNEQFF
TRBV7-2	TRBJ1-2	CASSLTPGDGYTF
TRBV3-1/TRBV3-2	TRBJ2-1	CASSRYGEHNEQFF
TRBV30	TRBJ1-1	CAWRVGNTEAFF
TRBV12-5	TRBJ2-6	CASAPSGANVLTF
TRBV19	TRBJ2-5	CASSKDTGRAQYF
TRBV11-2	TRBJ2-7	CASSKGQGALNEQYF
TRBV27	TRBJ2-1	CASSHGLAGYEQFF
TRBV5-1	TRBJ1-6	CASSRTGSSYNSPLHF
TRBV6-5	TRBJ1-1	CASGQGVGYTEAFF
TRBV7-9	TRBJ1-5	CASSLDPGQGRKEPQHF
TRBV19	TRBJ2-6	CASSIDPNFGVLTF
TRBV30	TRBJ1-1	CAWRYPRPGGIATEAFF
TRBV7-9	TRBJ1-1	CASVPPRELTEAFF
TRBV28	TRBJ1-2	CASTPRDRSYGYTF
TRBV11-3	TRBJ1-1	CASSLAPGFEAFF
TRBV11-2	TRBJ1-5	CASSLGPGWNQPQHF
TRBV6-1	TRBJ2-7	CASSEMGGRAHEQYF
TRBV7-2	TRBJ1-4	CASSLLWTNEKLFF
TRBV11-2	TRBJ2-3	CASRRDISTDTQYF
TRBV21-1	TRBJ1-5	CASSRNPQGPTNQPQHF
TRBV7-2	TRBJ2-3	CASSFGLATDTQYF
TRBV4-1	TRBJ2-3	CASSQSQGPLKTDTQYF
TRBV6-1	TRBJ1-1	CASSGGGNTEAFF
TRBV12-3/TRBV12-4	TRBJ2-2	CASSLLETGELFF
TRBV7-3	TRBJ2-2	CASSQTQGTGELFF
TRBV5-1	TRBJ2-3	CASSLGGAREDTQYF
TRBV15	TRBJ1-2	CATSAGRTANYGYTF
TRBV10-3	TRBJ2-7	CAISEGGTGGYEQYF
TRBV15	TRBJ2-7	CATSRDRGLAVEQYF
TRBV24-1	TRBJ1-1	CATSVTFF
TRBV19	TRBJ2-7	CASNQGYEQYF
TRBV5-5	TRBJ2-2	CASSLARRVGGELFF
TRBV11-2	TRBJ2-1	CASSLAQGFYNEQFF
TRBV7-9	TRBJ1-2	CASSEGQGPNYGYTF
TRBV18	TRBJ2-1	CASSPGTSSDEQFF
TRBV7-9	TRBJ2-3	CASSSRTSLTDTQYF
TRBV10-3	TRBJ1-2	CAISEPWEGYTF
TRBV29-1	TRBJ2-7	CSVESTGTEAEQYF
TRBV15	TRBJ2-5	CATSTELADQETQYF
TRBV2	TRBJ1-3	CASSETRGSGNTIYF
TRBV6-5	TRBJ2-7	CASNLQGTYEQYF
TRBV6-5	TRBJ2-1	CASSSGTGGIYEQFF
TRBV9	TRBJ2-7	CASSVIPGGPLGEQYF